The entry that follows covers one T cell receptor (beta chain) sequence. 13 Jbeta primers and 60 Vbeta primers were used for the PCR. Measured with immunoSEQ multiplex PCR; TCRdb has only the in-frame clones, and not every one. The sample's table shows under 200,000 clones. V was pared by 8 bases and J by 0 bases, with 16 bases between. The V gene's germline CDR1 is LNHDA and CDR2 SQIVND (reference sequence). CDR3 length: 15 amino acids. This specimen comes from a study of cytomegalovirus exposure and HLA in healthy donors. The receptor's source is a woman under 30 in good health and CMV-seropositive. The sample taken for sequencing was PBMCs. The V gene is TRBV19, the J gene TRBJ1-1; no definite D call. This chain's CDR3 is CASSPGELMNTEAFF. The CDR3, as DNA: TGTGCCAGTTCCCCTGGGGAGCTTATGAACACTGAAGCTTTCTTT.